Below are 27 T cell receptor beta chains sequenced from a single sample in a study of response to subunit inactivated influenza vaccine listed by TCRdb under 2018. Library method: RT-PCR. Sequencing took place on an Illumina HiSeq 2500. Using fastp trimming at Q25 and MiXCR clonotype assembly, TCRdb reanalyzed the public sequencing data and kept in-frame beta chains. Identical CDR3 proteins give one entry, which carries the most common genes and DNA. For this sample the table gives roughly 670,000 distinct CDR3 sequences, of which 12% to 15% were detected only once. The ten largest clones add up to approximately 7.6% of the sample. The sample consisted of PBMCs from blood, taken 14 to 15 days before vaccination. These receptors were obtained from a man in his fifties who received an inactivated influenza vaccine. Donor details come from another sample of the same person, matched by shared clones.

This clonotype was counted many times. The J gene is TRBJ2-7, the V gene TRBV12-3 or TRBV12-4; D is undetermined. V lost 3 bases, J lost 0 bases, and 6 bases lay in between. The CDR3 has 13 residues. The CDR3 DNA reads as TGTGCCAGCAGTTTGGGCAGCTCCTACGAGCAGTACTTC. Protein sequence: CASSLGSSYEQYF.

The V call is TRBV6-1, the J call TRBJ2-7, with a weak D call TRBD2 (5 bases). The CDR3 runs 14 residues. V lost 5 bases and J lost 2, with 13 bases in between. Germline V gives CDR1 MNHNS, CDR2 SASEGT. CDR3 sequence: CASSRGLPTYEQYF. CDR3 bases: TGTGCCAGCAGTCGAGGACTGCCTACCTACGAGCAGTACTTC.

This clonotype turned up a few times. V is TRBV3-1 and J is TRBJ1-2, with 9 nucleotides matching TRBD1. V shed 0 bases and J 2 bases; nucleotides not matched to a gene: 7. CDR3 length equals 17 residues. Germline V gene sequence: CDR1 LGHDT, CDR2 YNNKEL (reference sequence). The CDR3 nucleotides are TGTGCCAGCAGCCAAGAGTACAGGGGGCCTGGCAACTATGGCTACACCTTC. It codes for CASSQEYRGPGNYGYTF.

The sample holds a few counts of this clonotype. This chain uses TRBV7-8 with TRBJ2-1; 9 bases match TRBD2. Trimming removed 7 bases from V and 9 bases from J; junction bases left unmatched: 28. The germline gives CDR1 SGHVS, CDR2 FQNEAQ. The CDR3 runs to 20 residues. The CDR3 reads CASNPGRLAGVAPTRGEQFF. In nucleotides, the CDR3 is TGTGCCAGCAACCCAGGCCGGTTAGCGGGGGTTGCCCCAACGCGGGGTGAGCAGTTCTTC.

This clonotype was counted a few times. CDR3 sequence: CASRRTSGGFYEQYF. The CDR3 DNA reads TGTGCCAGCAGAAGGACTAGCGGGGGGTTCTACGAGCAGTACTTC. This chain joins TRBV12-3 or TRBV12-4 and TRBJ2-7; 14 nucleotides match TRBD2. Trimming at V came to 6 bases and at J to 3 bases, leaving 4 bases not matched to a gene. The CDR3 totals 15 residues.

This clonotype has a handful of counts. V gene TRBV7-2 combines with J gene TRBJ1-2, with TRBD1 matching 7 bases. The CDR3 length is 11 residues. Trimming took 10 bases from V and 4 from J; bases not matched to a gene: 3. Germline V lookup: CDR1 SGHTA, CDR2 FQGNSA. The CDR3 coding sequence is TGTGCCACAACAGGGGTCTATGGCTACACCTTC. Its protein product is CATTGVYGYTF.

The chain links TRBV20-1 to TRBJ1-5; the match to TRBD1 covers 8 bases. There are 14 residues in the CDR3. The ends lost 4 bases at V and 2 bases at J; junction bases unmatched: 4. Germline CDR1 DFQATT, CDR2 SNEGSKA (reference sequence). This chain's CDR3 is CSAKATGGNQPQHF. For the CDR3, the DNA is TGCAGTGCTAAAGCGACAGGGGGCAATCAGCCCCAGCATTTT.

This clonotype came up a few times. The chain has TRBV10-3 and TRBJ2-2; D is unresolved. Germline lookup yields CDR1 ENHRY and CDR2 SYGVKD. V dropped 0 bases and J dropped 5 bases, with 4 bases sitting between them. The CDR3 totals 13 residues. CDR3 DNA sequence: TGTGCCATCAGTGAGTCGACGACCGGGGAGCTGTTTTTT. Translation: CAISESTTGELFF.

The genes are TRBV29-1 and TRBJ2-1; D ambiguous. Deletions cut 2 bases from V and 0 bases from J, with 11 bases between. This CDR3 spans 15 amino acids. Germline-derived CDR1 and CDR2 are SQVTM and ANQGSEA. The CDR3 bases are TGCAGCGTTGAAAGGACGGTGAGCTCCTACAATGAGCAGTTCTTC. It encodes CSVERTVSSYNEQFF.

This clonotype was observed a handful of times. The chain links TRBV7-7 to TRBJ2-2; D remains ambiguous. The germline V gene has CDR1 SSHAT and CDR2 FNYEAQ (reference sequence). Deletions cut 0 bases from V and 6 bases from J, with 14 bases between. The CDR3 runs 16 residues. The CDR3 protein is CASSLARMASPGELFF. The CDR3 coding sequence is TGTGCCAGCAGCTTAGCTCGGATGGCTAGTCCCGGGGAGCTGTTTTTT.

This clonotype was recorded a few times. This chain links TRBV7-2 with TRBJ2-7; the match to TRBD2 covers 7 bases. CDR3 length equals 15 residues. Germline loops: CDR1 SGHTA, CDR2 FQGNSA. V lost 1 base to trimming and J lost 6 bases; unmatched junction nucleotides: 9. CDR3 nucleotide sequence: TGTGCCAGCAGCTTAGGCCCCGGGCGGGAGTTCGAGCAGTACTTC. Translation: CASSLGPGREFEQYF.

The chain couples TRBV20-1 to TRBJ1-2, with TRBD1 identical over 8 bases. CDR1 DFQATT and CDR2 SNEGSKA come from the germline V gene (reference sequence). The ends lost 3 bases at V and 8 bases at J; junction bases unmatched: 2. This CDR3 is 11 amino acids long. CDR3: CSARTGEGYTF. DNA of the CDR3: TGCAGTGCTAGGACAGGGGAAGGCTACACCTTC.

The chain couples TRBV12-3 or TRBV12-4 to TRBJ2-1; D is unresolved. This CDR3 region has 14 residues. Between the trimmed V and J ends, which lost 2 bases and 9 bases, there was a span of 14 bases. CDR3 nucleotides: TGTGCCAGCAGTTTACGTGGGGTCGGCGGTGAGCAGTTCTTC. Translating it yields CASSLRGVGGEQFF.

This clonotype was seen more than once but under ten times. V usage is TRBV20-1 and J usage is TRBJ2-7, with 9 bases matching TRBD1. This CDR3 has 14 amino acids. Germline values: CDR1 DFQATT, CDR2 SNEGSKA (reference sequence). Unmatched junction bases numbered 12, after V lost 6 bases and J lost 6 bases. The CDR3 DNA follows: TGCAGTGCCGCAAACCAGGACAGGGGCTCCGAGCAGTACTTC. Residues: CSAANQDRGSEQYF.

The rearrangement joins TRBV5-1 to TRBJ2-1; 9 positions match TRBD2. The CDR3 loop spans 14 amino acids. The junction had 11 bases not matched to a gene; V was cut back by 8 bases and J by 8 bases. The germline V gene has CDR1 SGHRS and CDR2 YFSETQ. As DNA, the CDR3 is TGCGCCAGTAAGATGGGGACTAGCACCCATGAGCAGTTCTTC. Translating gives CASKMGTSTHEQFF.

This clonotype was counted a few times. The CDR3 region is CASSLIQAGLAYNEQFF. CDR3 DNA sequence: TGTGCCAGCAGCTTAATTCAGGCGGGACTTGCTTACAATGAGCAGTTCTTC. The chain links TRBV7-6 to TRBJ2-1; a weak D match, TRBD2 (6 bases). The CDR3 loop spans 17 amino acids. Trimming cost V 2 bases and J 4 bases, with 18 bases left between them. Per the germline V gene, CDR1 is SGHVS and CDR2 is FNYEAQ.

This clonotype was recorded a few times. The chain links TRBV10-3 to TRBJ2-7; TRBD2 agrees at 14 bases. Germline lookup yields CDR1 ENHRY and CDR2 SYGVKD. Trimming cost V 7 bases and J 4 bases; bases outside gene matches: 3. This CDR3 contains 14 residues. The CDR3 protein is CAIKGTSGSYEQYF. The DNA for the CDR3 is TGTGCCATCAAGGGGACTAGCGGGAGTTACGAGCAGTACTTC.

This clonotype has just a few counts. The chain joins TRBV20-1 to TRBJ2-3; TRBD2 matches at 8 bases. The CDR3 totals 14 residues. Germline V gene lookup returns CDR1 DFQATT and CDR2 SNEGSKA (reference sequence). Trimming at V came to 6 bases and at J to 1 base, leaving 6 bases not matched to a gene. DNA for the CDR3: TGCAGTGCGCCCCGGGGGGGCGGCACAGATACGCAGTATTTT. Its protein product is CSAPRGGGTDTQYF.

The genes are TRBV28 and TRBJ2-6; D unclear. V shed 10 bases and J shed 0 bases, with 10 bases lying between them. The CDR3 has 14 amino acids. Germline V CDR1 and CDR2: MDHEN, SYDVKM. CDR3 DNA: TGTGCCACCAGGTTAAGCTCTGGGGCCAACGTCCTGACTTTC. Translated: CATRLSSGANVLTF. Full variable domain (remainder filled in from reference TRBV28 and TRBJ2-6): DVKVTQSSRYLVKRTGEKVFLECVQDMDHENMFWYRQDPGLGLRLIYFSYDVKMKEKGDIPEGYSVSREKKERFSLILESASTNQTSMYLCATRLSSGANVLTFGAGSRLTVL.

The sample holds a few counts of this clonotype. CDR3 sequence reads: CASSQLTRTTGSYNSPLHF. In nucleotides, the CDR3 is TGTGCCAGCAGTCAACTCACTAGAACGACAGGGAGCTATAATTCACCCCTCCACTTT. The V and J genes are TRBV6-2 or TRBV6-3 and TRBJ1-6, with 7 positions matching TRBD1. The CDR3 loop spans 19 amino acids. Trimming cost V 5 bases and J 3 bases; bases outside gene matches: 16. Germline loops: CDR1 MNHEY, CDR2 SVGEGT.

V and J are TRBV20-1 and TRBJ2-1, with unresolved D. Between the trimmed V and J ends, which lost 6 bases and 3 bases, there was a span of 9 bases. CDR3 length: 12 residues. Germline CDR1 DFQATT, CDR2 SNEGSKA (reference sequence). Here the CDR3 reads CSANDFYNEQFF. The CDR3 DNA is TGCAGTGCCAATGACTTCTACAATGAGCAGTTCTTC.

This clonotype was counted between two and nine times. V gene TRBV6-1 combines with J gene TRBJ2-2; TRBD2 agrees at 8 bases. V was pared by 4 bases and J by 4 bases, with 11 bases of the junction left unmatched. The CDR3 is 17 residues long. Germline V gene lookup returns CDR1 MNHNS and CDR2 SASEGT. In nucleotides, the CDR3 is TGTGCCAGCAGTGGCTCAGCGGGGGCCTCCATCACCGGGGAGCTGTTTTTT. This sequence encodes CASSGSAGASITGELFF.

CDR3 region: CASSQVSSGAYEQYF. The CDR3 nucleotides are TGTGCCAGCAGCCAAGTCTCTAGCGGCGCCTACGAGCAGTACTTC. The chain uses TRBV3-1 and TRBJ2-7; 7 bases map to TRBD2. The CDR3 loop spans 15 amino acids. The V segment lost 1 base and the J segment 2 bases; nucleotides outside the gene matches: 5. The germline gives CDR1 LGHDT, CDR2 YNNKEL (reference sequence).

The chain recombines TRBV6-2 or TRBV6-3 with TRBJ2-2; TRBD2 matches 8 bases. From germline, CDR1 is MNHEY and CDR2 SVGEGT. Germline trimming cut 7 bases from V and 4 bases from J; bases unmatched to any gene: 17. The CDR3 runs to 18 residues. The CDR3 DNA follows: TGTGCCAGCAAGACCGGGACTAGGTCTTATCGTATCACCGGGGAGCTGTTTTTT. It encodes CASKTGTRSYRITGELFF.

This clonotype was seen a handful of times. The CDR3 reads CASSTGQGAGYEQYF. CDR3 DNA: TGTGCCAGCAGTACGGGACAGGGGGCTGGATACGAGCAGTACTTC. The chain joins TRBV2 to TRBJ2-7; 12 bases align to TRBD1. Trimming took 5 bases from V and 4 from J; bases not matched to a gene: 6. The CDR3 totals 15 residues. CDR1 and CDR2 (germline): SNHLY, FYNNEI.

This clonotype was seen only a few times. This sequence joins TRBV13 and TRBJ2-3, with D tentatively TRBD2 (5 bases). Per germline, CDR1 PRHDT and CDR2 FYEKMQ (reference sequence). The CDR3 runs 14 residues. With 5 bases removed from V and 1 base from J, the gap between germline ends came to 10 bases. CDR3 sequence: CASSGPEGTDTQYF. In nucleotides, the CDR3 is TGTGCCAGCAGCGGTCCGGAGGGCACAGATACGCAGTATTTT. Full variable domain (missing parts from reference TRBV13 and TRBJ2-3): AAGVIQSPRHLIKEKRETATLKCYPIPRHDTVYWYQQGPGQDPQFLISFYEKMQSDKGSIPDRFSAQQFSDYHSELNMSSLELGDSALYFCASSGPEGTDTQYFGPGTRLTVL.

This clonotype showed up many times. This rearrangement joins TRBV12-3 or TRBV12-4 to TRBJ1-6; D uncertain. V was pared by 4 bases and J by 6 bases, with 4 bases between. CDR3 length: 12 amino acids. CDR3 in DNA: TGTGCCAGCAGTTCATCTAATTCACCCCTCCACTTT. It translates to CASSSSNSPLHF.